This entry lists 6 T cell receptor beta chains sequenced from one sample in a study of T cells in Graves' hyperthyroidism and ophthalmopathy. Amplification of TCR beta CDR3 regions was performed using RNA transcripts as template. The TCR CDR3 was amplified in a first-round RT-PCR using the HTBI primer set. TCRdb recomputed calls from the multiplex PCR reads with MiXCR, one row per CDR3 protein. The table records roughly 700,000 distinct CDR3 sequences, approximately 14% of them present only once. Specimen: blood. These receptors originate from a young woman with Graves' hyperthyroidism.

The sample holds a few counts of this clonotype. This chain joins TRBV12-3 or TRBV12-4 and TRBJ1-5; D remains unclear. The V end was cut by 5 bases, the J end by 8 bases, with 10 bases between. This CDR3 comprises 12 residues. CDR3: CASSRDWEPQHF. The CDR3 DNA follows: TGTGCCAGCAGTCGAGACTGGGAGCCCCAGCATTTT.

This clonotype has more than one count but fewer than ten. V usage is TRBV10-2 and J usage is TRBJ1-4; perhaps TRBD1 as D (5 bases). V lost 1 base, J lost 7 bases, and 13 bases lay in between. This CDR3 has 15 amino acids. From germline, CDR1 is WSHSY and CDR2 SAAADI. DNA for the CDR3: TGCGCCAGCAGTGAGTTGAAGGGGCTGGGTGAAAAACTGTTTTTT. The encoded protein is CASSELKGLGEKLFF.

The rearrangement uses TRBV4-3 and TRBJ2-7, with D possibly TRBD2 on 6 matching bases. CDR1 is LGHNA and CDR2 is YSLEER in the germline V gene. CDR3 length: 15 residues. Trimming left V 5 bases short and J 9 bases short, with 23 bases between. The CDR3 DNA sequence: TGCGCCAGCAGCTCGCTGGGACTGAGCTACGAGCGGCAGTACTTC. This sequence encodes CASSSLGLSYERQYF.

The chain has TRBV10-2 and TRBJ2-2; TRBD1 agrees at 12 bases. Germline CDR1 WSHSY, CDR2 SAAADI. This CDR3 spans 17 amino acids. V was clipped by 4 bases and J by 5 bases; unmatched bases: 8. CDR3 loop: CASSASGTGGATGELFF. The CDR3, as DNA: TGCGCCAGCAGTGCATCCGGGACAGGGGGCGCAACCGGGGAGCTGTTTTTT.

This clonotype showed up just a few times. This could be a read error, since a much larger clone is one nucleotide away. The gene calls are TRBV7-9 and TRBJ2-7; 9 positions match TRBD2. Trimming removed 4 bases from V and 9 bases from J; junction bases left unmatched: 13. The CDR3 has 15 amino acids. The V gene's germline CDR1 is SEHNR and CDR2 FQNEAQ (reference sequence). The CDR3 coding sequence is TGTGCCAGCAGCTATCGGGATAGCGGGAGTAACGGGCAGTACTTC. This encodes CASSYRDSGSNGQYF.

In DNA form, the CDR3 reads TGTGCCAGTAGCAATAGTGGGACAGGGGGCTTGAATGAGCAGTTCTTC. Its translation is CASSNSGTGGLNEQFF. The rearrangement uses TRBV19 and TRBJ2-1; TRBD1 matches 12 bases. Germline trimming cut 6 bases from V and 7 bases from J; bases unmatched to any gene: 10. This CDR3 is 16 amino acids long. In germline, CDR1 is LNHDA, CDR2 SQIVND (reference sequence).